This entry lists 32 T cell receptor beta chains sequenced from one sample in a study of radiotherapy plus CTLA-4 blockade in lung cancer. Clones were sequenced by immunoSEQ multiplex PCR, and TCRdb holds only the in-frame ones, with some missing. The sample contains tens of thousands of clones, 60% to 80% of which appear only once. This specimen consisted of peripheral blood, obtained from a patient treated with radiotherapy plus ipilimumab. Every receptor here comes from a human donor with non-small cell lung cancer who had a complete response to radiotherapy plus ipilimumab.

The chain couples TRBV5-4 to TRBJ2-2; TRBD2 aligns across 9 bases. The trim removed 4 bases at V and 7 bases at J, leaving 14 bases unmatched. This CDR3 has 17 residues. Germline CDR1 SGHNT, CDR2 YYREEE (reference sequence). DNA for the CDR3: TGTGCCAGCAGCACCGTGGGGGCGGGAGGGTCGCGCGGGGAGCTGTTTTTT. It translates to CASSTVGAGGSRGELFF.

This clone has only one observation. The V call is TRBV4-3, the J call TRBJ1-2, with 7 bases aligning to TRBD1. The V gene's germline CDR1 is LGHNA and CDR2 YSLEER. J was trimmed by 3 bases and V by 4 bases; bases with no gene match: 5. This CDR3 has 14 amino acids. The CDR3 loop reads CASSPTGVDYGYTF. DNA for the CDR3: TGCGCCAGCAGCCCCACAGGGGTTGACTATGGCTACACCTTC.

J is TRBJ1-2 and V is TRBV6-6; 7 nucleotides line up with TRBD1. Germline CDR1 and CDR2: MNHNY and SVGAGI (reference sequence). J lost 4 bases, V lost 10 bases, and 12 bases had no gene match. This CDR3 has 14 residues. The CDR3 spells CATVPPTGLYGYTF. For the CDR3, the DNA is TGTGCCACCGTGCCCCCGACAGGGCTCTATGGCTACACCTTC.

This clone was detected a few times. The chain employs TRBV5-4 and TRBJ2-7, with TRBD1 matching over 10 bases. J gave up 5 bases and V 3 bases, and 5 bases lay outside the gene matches. Germline values: CDR1 SGHNT, CDR2 YYREEE (reference sequence). This CDR3 region has 14 residues. The DNA for the CDR3 is TGTGCCAGCAGCTCCCGGGACAGGGGCAACGAGCAGTACTTC. It specifies CASSSRDRGNEQYF.

The V and J genes are TRBV15 and TRBJ2-7; 7 bases fit TRBD1. V dropped 0 bases and J dropped 4; count of bases not matched to a gene: 6. The CDR3 length is 15 residues. Per the germline V gene, CDR1 is LNHNV and CDR2 is YYDKDF (reference sequence). The CDR3 here is CATSRDPNRGYEQYF. DNA of the CDR3: TGTGCCACCAGCAGAGATCCCAACAGGGGTTACGAGCAGTACTTC.

The chain combines TRBV7-2 with TRBJ2-2, with D perhaps TRBD1 (5 bases). With 7 bases removed from V and 6 bases from J, the gap between germline ends came to 12 bases. Germline-derived CDR1 and CDR2 are SGHTA and FQGNSA. The CDR3 covers 13 residues. CDR3 nucleotide sequence: TGTGCCAGCAAACAGGTCTCAGCCGGGGAGCTGTTTTTT. The encoded protein is CASKQVSAGELFF.

This clone turned up a few times. The chain links TRBV6-5 to TRBJ1-1; weak D call: TRBD1 (6 bases). The germline CDR1 and CDR2 sequences are MNHEY and SVGAGI. Trimming removed 4 bases at V and 0 bases at J, with 9 bases between. The CDR3 is 14 amino acids. The CDR3 DNA sequence: TGTGCCAGCAGTTCATACAGGGTGAACACTGAAGCTTTCTTT. It specifies CASSSYRVNTEAFF.

The count of this clone is one. The chain recombines TRBV7-8 with TRBJ2-7; a possible D gene is TRBD2 (5 bases). V lost 1 base, J lost 0 bases, and 13 bases lay in between. The CDR3 is 16 residues long. The germline V gene has CDR1 SGHVS and CDR2 FQNEAQ. CDR3 nucleotides: TGTGCCAGCAGCTTAGAGATGGGTGGAGGCTCCTACGAGCAGTACTTC. Its translation is CASSLEMGGGSYEQYF.

Concerning this clone itself: Mismatch with germline at one junction end may stem from a read error. The V call is TRBV7-7, the J call TRBJ2-5, with D tentatively TRBD2 (5 bases). The CDR3 totals 17 residues. CDR1 SSHAT and CDR2 FNYEAQ come from the germline V gene (reference sequence). In nucleotides, the CDR3 is TGTGCTAGCAGCTTACGGACTGGCGGACTTGTCAGGGAGACCCAGTACTTC. Its translation: CASSLRTGGLVRETQYF.

The chain has TRBV7-9 and TRBJ2-1; perhaps TRBD2 as D (5 bases). This CDR3 region has 13 residues. The V and J ends lost 9 bases and 7 bases respectively, with 16 bases between them. Germline values: CDR1 SEHNR, CDR2 FQNEAQ (reference sequence). CDR3 nucleotide sequence: TGTGCCAGGACTACCCCTCCGGGGAATGAGCAGTTCTTC. Its translation is CARTTPPGNEQFF.

CDR3 sequence: CASSSIPFRGGAIDTQYF. The CDR3 DNA reads as TGCGCCAGCAGCTCTATACCTTTTCGCGGGGGGGCCATAGATACGCAGTATTTT. The J gene is TRBJ2-3, the V gene TRBV5-1; 9 nucleotides align to TRBD2. J lost 5 bases, V lost 3 bases, and 16 bases had no gene match. Germline assignment: CDR1 SGHRS and CDR2 YFSETQ. The CDR3 length is 18 residues.

This clone was recorded only once. This chain uses TRBV14 with TRBJ1-6; 7 bases are a match to TRBD1. The germline CDR1 and CDR2 sequences are SGHDN and FVKESK. CDR3 size: 13 residues. Trimming removed 4 bases from V and 9 bases from J; junction bases left unmatched: 3. Here the CDR3 reads CASSRQGGSPLHF. As DNA, the CDR3 is TGTGCCAGCAGCCGACAGGGAGGTTCACCCCTCCACTTT. The full variable domain, its missing parts supplied by reference TRBV14 and TRBJ1-6, is EAGVTQFPSHSVIEKGQTVTLRCDPISGHDNLYWYRRVMGKEIKFLLHFVKESKQDESGMPNNRFLAERTGGTYSTLKVQPAELEDSGVYFCASSRQGGSPLHFGNGTRLTVT.

This clone occurred a few times. This chain connects TRBV18 to TRBJ1-4, with D maybe TRBD1 (6 bases). This CDR3 is built from 15 residues. CDR1 is KGHSH and CDR2 is LQKENI in the germline V gene. V lost 3 bases, J lost 4 bases, and 12 bases lay in between. The chain's CDR3 is CASSPNQGRNEKLFF. For the CDR3, the DNA is TGTGCCAGCTCACCGAATCAGGGGCGTAATGAAAAACTGTTTTTT.

V is TRBV28 and J is TRBJ1-1; D is unclear. Germline V lookup: CDR1 MDHEN, CDR2 SYDVKM. V shed 5 bases and J shed 8 bases, with 12 bases lying between them. CDR3 length: 12 amino acids. The CDR3: CASSPPWREAFF. The CDR3 DNA sequence: TGTGCCAGCAGTCCCCCCTGGAGAGAAGCTTTCTTT.

The CDR3 here is CASSLSGQGPYEQYF. The CDR3 nucleotides are TGCGCCAGCAGCCTGTCGGGACAGGGCCCCTACGAGCAGTACTTC. This chain joins TRBV5-1 and TRBJ2-7; 9 bases agree with TRBD1. The junction had 7 bases not matched to a gene; V was cut back by 4 bases and J by 2 bases. Looked up from germline, CDR1 is SGHRS and CDR2 is YFSETQ. The CDR3 is 15 residues long. The complete variable domain, with remaining parts taken from reference TRBV5-1 and TRBJ2-7, reads KAGVTQTPRYLIKTRGQQVTLSCSPISGHRSVSWYQQTPGQGLQFLFEYFSETQRNKGNFPGRFSGRQFSNSRSEMNVSTLELGDSALYLCASSLSGQGPYEQYFGPGTRLTVT.

The chain is built from TRBV20-1 and TRBJ2-1; D not certain. V shed 1 base and J shed 4 bases, with 2 bases lying between them. Germline assignment: CDR1 DFQATT and CDR2 SNEGSKA (reference sequence). The CDR3 has 11 residues. The DNA of the CDR3 is TGCAGTGCTAGAGCATACAATGAGCAGTTCTTC. This gives the protein CSARAYNEQFF.

This rearrangement joins TRBV6-5 to TRBJ2-7; 9 nucleotides align to TRBD2. Germline assignment: CDR1 MNHEY and CDR2 SVGAGI. The CDR3 loop spans 16 amino acids. V lost 2 bases, J lost 1 base, and 6 bases stayed unmatched. The CDR3 region is CASSYGASGVSYEQYF. Written as DNA, the CDR3 is TGTGCCAGCAGTTACGGGGCTAGCGGGGTATCCTACGAGCAGTACTTC.

The chain uses TRBV7-9 and TRBJ1-6; TRBD1 aligns across 9 bases. J was trimmed by 3 bases and V by 5 bases; bases with no gene match: 5. CDR3 size: 16 residues. Per the germline V gene, CDR1 is SEHNR and CDR2 is FQNEAQ (reference sequence). This chain's CDR3 is CASSDGQGFYNSPLHF. The CDR3 bases are TGTGCCAGCAGCGACGGACAGGGGTTCTATAATTCACCCCTCCACTTT.

The CDR3 DNA sequence: TGCACCGGAGGGGCGGTTGAGCAGTTCTTC. Amino acids: CTGGAVEQFF. The chain joins TRBV29-1 to TRBJ2-1, with a possible D match to TRBD2 (6 bases). The germline V gene has CDR1 SQVTM and CDR2 ANQGSEA. The CDR3 covers 10 residues.

J is TRBJ1-2 and V is TRBV9; D remains unclear. V shed 3 bases and J shed 2 bases, with 14 bases lying between them. The CDR3 consists of 15 residues. The germline CDR1 and CDR2 sequences are SGDLS and YYNGEE. CDR3 sequence: CASSAPYSENYGYTF. For the CDR3, the DNA is TGTGCCAGCAGCGCCCCTTATTCAGAAAACTATGGCTACACCTTC.

In this sample, this clone turned up once. The chain joins TRBV30 to TRBJ1-2, with 8 nucleotides matching TRBD1. Trimming took 4 bases from V and 7 from J; bases not matched to a gene: 11. CDR1 and CDR2 from the germline V gene are GTSNPN and SVGIG (reference sequence). The CDR3 consists of 14 residues. In DNA, the CDR3 is TGTGCCTGGAAAATGATAGGACAGGGTTCTGGCTACACCTTC. Its translation is CAWKMIGQGSGYTF.

The chain uses TRBV19 and TRBJ2-6, with 7 bases identical to TRBD1. V gave up 3 bases and J gave up 2 bases; unmatched junction bases: 13. CDR1 is LNHDA and CDR2 is SQIVND in the germline V gene (reference sequence). The CDR3 totals 19 residues. CDR3 region: CASSMGQPSVLAGANVLTF. DNA of the CDR3: TGTGCCAGTAGTATGGGACAGCCCTCCGTCCTCGCTGGGGCCAACGTCCTGACTTTC. Full variable domain (remainder filled in from reference TRBV19 and TRBJ2-6): DGGITQSPKYLFRKEGQNVTLSCEQNLNHDAMYWYRQDPGQGLRLIYYSQIVNDFQKGDIAEGYSVSREKKESFPLTVTSAQKNPTAFYLCASSMGQPSVLAGANVLTFGAGSRLTVL.

A single count supports this clone. The genes are TRBV19 and TRBJ2-1, with 10 bases identical to TRBD1. The J segment lost 6 bases and the V segment lost 3 bases, leaving 11 bases of the junction unmatched. CDR1 is LNHDA, CDR2 SQIVND, per germline (reference sequence). This CDR3 has 17 amino acids. The chain's CDR3 is CASSMKTGTGVGNEQFF. CDR3 DNA sequence: TGTGCCAGTAGTATGAAAACCGGGACAGGGGTGGGCAATGAGCAGTTCTTC. Drawing the rest from reference TRBV19 and TRBJ2-1, the complete variable domain is DGGITQSPKYLFRKEGQNVTLSCEQNLNHDAMYWYRQDPGQGLRLIYYSQIVNDFQKGDIAEGYSVSREKKESFPLTVTSAQKNPTAFYLCASSMKTGTGVGNEQFFGPGTRLTVL.

This CDR3 reads CASSQDVGPGTPLLLFF. The CDR3 DNA is TGCGCCAGCAGCCAAGACGTTGGTCCCGGGACACCCCTCCTACTGTTTTTT. V and J are TRBV4-3 and TRBJ1-4, with D possibly matching TRBD1 (6 bases). V lost 0 bases to trimming and J lost 13 bases, with 24 bases between them. The CDR3 totals 17 residues. Germline CDR1 LGHNA, CDR2 YSLEER.

The V and J genes are TRBV27 and TRBJ1-2; unclear D gene. Trimming pared 5 bases from V and 8 bases from J, leaving 27 bases between. Germline V gives CDR1 MNHEY, CDR2 SMNVEV (reference sequence). This CDR3 is 17 amino acids long. The CDR3 reads CASSPRGGSLRVEGYTF. In DNA form, the CDR3 reads TGTGCCAGCAGTCCCCGTGGAGGGAGCCTACGGGTGGAGGGCTACACCTTC.

V gene TRBV5-1 combines with J gene TRBJ2-3; 11 bases align to TRBD1. The CDR3 loop spans 14 amino acids. Per germline, CDR1 SGHRS and CDR2 YFSETQ. V lost 3 bases and J lost 5; bases outside the gene matches: 2. CDR3 sequence: CASSSGTGGDTQYF. CDR3 bases: TGCGCCAGCAGCTCAGGGACAGGGGGAGATACGCAGTATTTT.

V usage is TRBV10-2 and J usage is TRBJ1-2; D is possibly TRBD1 (6 bases). Trimming left V 8 bases short and J 4 bases short, with 11 bases between. Germline-derived CDR1 and CDR2 are WSHSY and SAAADI. The CDR3 sequence is 12 residues long. DNA for the CDR3: TGCGCCAGCTCGGGGGGCTTCTATGGCTACACCTTC. Translation gives CASSGGFYGYTF.

In this sample, this clone turned up a few times. V is TRBV5-5 and J is TRBJ1-4, with 7 nucleotides matching TRBD1. This CDR3 comprises 18 residues. From germline, CDR1 is SGHKS and CDR2 YYEKEE (reference sequence). The ends lost 1 base at V and 3 bases at J; junction bases unmatched: 12. CDR3 in DNA: TGTGCCAGCAGCTTGATTTACGGTACGGGACAGCCTAATGAAAAACTGTTTTTT. Amino acid sequence: CASSLIYGTGQPNEKLFF.

The chain is built from TRBV10-3 and TRBJ2-3, with 13 bases lining up with TRBD2. CDR3 length equals 17 residues. Germline V gene lookup returns CDR1 ENHRY and CDR2 SYGVKD. V lost 0 bases to trimming and J lost 9 bases; unmatched junction nucleotides: 9. The CDR3 protein is CAISESGLAGRAGTQYF. CDR3 DNA sequence: TGTGCCATCAGTGAGTCGGGACTAGCGGGAAGGGCGGGGACGCAGTATTTT.

As for this clone: Within the sample, other DNA sequences also encode this same CDR3. This chain joins TRBV5-1 and TRBJ1-2; D is uncertain. CDR1 SGHRS and CDR2 YFSETQ come from the germline V gene. Trimming removed 5 bases at V and 7 bases at J, with 18 bases between. The CDR3 contains 14 residues. The CDR3: CASRRSEGGFGYTF. The CDR3 DNA reads as TGCGCCAGCAGACGAAGCGAGGGAGGGTTTGGCTACACCTTC.

The chain combines TRBV11-2 with TRBJ2-3, with 8 nucleotides matching TRBD2. Trimming cost V 7 bases and J 0 bases; bases outside gene matches: 6. This CDR3 has 15 amino acids. The germline gives CDR1 SGHAT, CDR2 FQNNGV. In nucleotides, the CDR3 is TGTGCCAGCAACAAGCGGGGGCGTAGCACAGATACGCAGTATTTT. The encoded protein is CASNKRGRSTDTQYF.

J is TRBJ2-7 and V is TRBV6-1; 10 bases align to TRBD2. V trimming: 5 bases; J trimming: 4 bases; junction bases outside the gene matches: 8. Germline CDR1 MNHNS, CDR2 SASEGT. The CDR3 has 15 amino acids. The CDR3 reads CASSTPSGGAYEQYF. The CDR3 DNA follows: TGTGCCAGCAGTACTCCTAGCGGGGGCGCTTACGAGCAGTACTTC.